The subject of this entry is one T cell receptor (beta chain). A read error may account for a junction end that differs from germline. This CDR3 contains 19 residues. The germline gives CDR1 MNHNY, CDR2 SVGAGI (reference sequence). This sample is drawn from a study of tumor-infiltrating lymphocytes in primary liver carcinoma. A primer in the constant region served to generate TCR beta cDNA from about 480 ng of total RNA. Slightly modified ARM-PCR, run as three nested multiplex PCR rounds, produced the TCR beta libraries. Investigators reported that the first two PCR rounds, at around 11 cycles each, used TRBV1-TRBV30 forward primers with a C-beta reverse primer. TCRdb passed the multiplex PCR reads through MiXCR, listing each CDR3 protein once. This table holds 100,000 or so distinct CDR3 sequences, roughly 80% found once. Starting material for RNA and DNA co-extraction consisted of about 17-32 mg of unsorted bulk tissue.

This receptor was identified in a man between 40 and 49 years old with primary liver carcinoma and hepatitis B virus infection. This chain uses TRBV6-6 with TRBJ2-1; 7 bases are a match to TRBD2. The source material was liver tumor tissue from sampling region 3. The sample's subset: tumor region T3, left-lateral pole. The CDR3 DNA reads as TGTGCCAGCAGTTACTCACTAACGGGAGGATCGGGCTCCTACAATGAGCAGTTTTTC. Its protein product is CASSYSLTGGSGSYNEQFF.